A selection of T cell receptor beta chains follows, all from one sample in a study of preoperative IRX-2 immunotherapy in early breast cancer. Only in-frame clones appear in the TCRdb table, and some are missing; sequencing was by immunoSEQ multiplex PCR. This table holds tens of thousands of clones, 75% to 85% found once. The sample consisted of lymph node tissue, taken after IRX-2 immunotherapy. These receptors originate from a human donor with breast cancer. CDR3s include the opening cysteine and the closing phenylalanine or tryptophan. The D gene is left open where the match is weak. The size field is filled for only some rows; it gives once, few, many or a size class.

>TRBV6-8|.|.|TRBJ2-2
TGTGCCAGCAGTCAAAACCCTAGAGTGCGAACCGGGGAGCTGTTTTTT
CASSQNPRVRTGELFF
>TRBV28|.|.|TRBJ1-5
TGTGCCAGCAGTTTAACCAGGGCTAATCAGCCCCAGCATTTT
CASSLTRANQPQHF
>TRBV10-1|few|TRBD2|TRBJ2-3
TGCGCCAGCAGTGAGTCGAGGGTAGCGGGGGTAAATACGCAGTATTTT
CASSESRVAGVNTQYF
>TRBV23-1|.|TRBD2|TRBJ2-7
TGCGCCAGCAGCCAAGACAGCGCGGGGGGTCGACGGTACTTC
CASSQDSAGGRRYF
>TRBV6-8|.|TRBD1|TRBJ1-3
TGTGCCAGCAGTTGGGGACAGGGGAACGGAAACACCATATATTTT
CASSWGQGNGNTIYF
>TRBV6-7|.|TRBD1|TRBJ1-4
TGTGCCAGCAGGCCGACAGGGTCAACGGAAAAACTGTTTTTT
CASRPTGSTEKLFF
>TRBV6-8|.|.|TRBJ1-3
TGTGCCAGCAGTTACTCAGGGGTCCCTGGAAACACCATATATTTT
CASSYSGVPGNTIYF
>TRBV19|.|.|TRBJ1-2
TGTGCCAGTAGATCAGCGGGTTTTGGCTACACCTTC
CASRSAGFGYTF
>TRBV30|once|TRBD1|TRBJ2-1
TGTGCCTGGAAGGCGGACAGGAGCTCCTACAATGAGCAGTTCTTC
CAWKADRSSYNEQFF
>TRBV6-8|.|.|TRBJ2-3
TGTGCCATCAGTGCCCGACAGGATTCTAGCACAGATACGCAGTATTTT
CAISARQDSSTDTQYF
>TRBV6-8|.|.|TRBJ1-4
TGTGCCAGCAGACATATGGGGGCAACTAATGAAAAACTGTTTTTT
CASRHMGATNEKLFF
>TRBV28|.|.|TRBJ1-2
TGTGCCAGCAGTTTAGTTAGTGGGGAGTATGGCTACACCTTC
CASSLVSGEYGYTF
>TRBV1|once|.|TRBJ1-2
TGCGCCAGCAGCCGAAGCTCAGATGGCTACACCTTC
CASSRSSDGYTF
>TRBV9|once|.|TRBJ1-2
TGTGCCAGCAGCTTAGAGCAGGGTCTCTATGGCTACACCTTC
CASSLEQGLYGYTF
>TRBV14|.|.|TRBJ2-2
TGTGCCAGCAGCCAAGATAGTCGCCGGGCCGGGGAGCTGTTTTTT
CASSQDSRRAGELFF
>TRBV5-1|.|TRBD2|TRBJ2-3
TGCGCCAGCAGCGCCTCAGCGGGGGGATTCGCAGATACGCAGTATTTT
CASSASAGGFADTQYF
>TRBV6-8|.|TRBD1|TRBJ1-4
TGTGCCAGCAGTCCGACCGGGTGGACAGGGGATGAAAAACTGTTTTTT
CASSPTGWTGDEKLFF
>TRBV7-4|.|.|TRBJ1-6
TGTGCCAGCAGCGCATACAGTCATTCACCCCTCCACTTT
CASSAYSHSPLHF
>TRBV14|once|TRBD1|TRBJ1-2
TGTGCCAGCAGCGGGACAGAAAACTATGGCTACACCTTC
CASSGTENYGYTF
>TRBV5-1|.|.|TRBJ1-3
TGCGCCAGCAGCTTGCTAACTCCCACCTCTGGAAACACCATATATTTT
CASSLLTPTSGNTIYF
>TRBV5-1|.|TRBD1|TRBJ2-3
TGCGCCAGCAGCACAGGGACAGGGGTGAGGACAGATACGCAGTATTTT
CASSTGTGVRTDTQYF
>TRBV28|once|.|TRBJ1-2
TGTGCCAGCAGGTTACCTCAGCAGGGTAGCTATGGCTACACCTTC
CASRLPQQGSYGYTF
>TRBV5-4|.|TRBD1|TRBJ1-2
TGTGCCAGCAGCCACGAAATCGGGACAGGGGGCGCTGGCTACACCTTC
CASSHEIGTGGAGYTF
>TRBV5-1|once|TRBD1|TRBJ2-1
TGCGCCAGCAGCCACCCCCCCCCGGGACAGCCATCCTACAATGAGCAGTTCTTC
CASSHPPPGQPSYNEQFF
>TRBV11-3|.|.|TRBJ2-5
TGTGCCAGCAGCCGACTATCTGGGATGGAGACCCAGTACTTC
CASSRLSGMETQYF
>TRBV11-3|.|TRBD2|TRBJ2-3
TGTGCCAGCAGCTTTAGCGGGGGGTATTCAGATACGCAGTATTTT
CASSFSGGYSDTQYF
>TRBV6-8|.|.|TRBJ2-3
TGTGCCAGCAGTTACTCGAAAGTATTTAGGAGGGCGCAGTATTTT
CASSYSKVFRRAQYF
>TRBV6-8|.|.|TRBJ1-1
TGTGCCAGCACCCACGGGGGGCGAGACACTGAAGCTTTCTTT
CASTHGGRDTEAFF
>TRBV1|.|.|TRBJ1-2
TGCGCCAGCAGCCATCAAGGACAGGGACTAGATGGCTACACCTTC
CASSHQGQGLDGYTF
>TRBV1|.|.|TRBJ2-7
TGCGCCAGCAGCCAAGTGATCGGGGGGGCGTTCGACGAGCAGTACTTC
CASSQVIGGAFDEQYF
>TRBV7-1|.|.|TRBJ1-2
TGTGCCAGCAGCTTAGAGGCAGGGTCTGACTACACCTTC
CASSLEAGSDYTF
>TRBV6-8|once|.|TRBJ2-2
TGTGCCATCAGCTCCACTACCGGGGAGCTGTTTTTT
CAISSTTGELFF
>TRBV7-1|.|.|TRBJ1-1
TGTGCCAGCAGCTTCGGGAGGGCCACTGAAGCTTTCTTT
CASSFGRATEAFF
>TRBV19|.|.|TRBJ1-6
TGTGCCAGTAAAGGACCGGATAATTCACCCCTCCACTTT
CASKGPDNSPLHF
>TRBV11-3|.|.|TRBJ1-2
TGTGCCAGCAGCTTAGAGTTATCTCCAACCCATGGCTACACCTTC
CASSLELSPTHGYTF
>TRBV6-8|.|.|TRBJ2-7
TGTGCCAGCAGACTCTTTTCCTACGAGCAGTACTTC
CASRLFSYEQYF
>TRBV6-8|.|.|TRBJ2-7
TGTGCCAGCAGTTACAGGGTCTCCTACGAGCAGTACTTC
CASSYRVSYEQYF
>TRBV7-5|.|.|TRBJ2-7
TGTGCCAGCGGTACGGGAGGTTCCCCCTCCTACGAGCAGTACTTC
CASGTGGSPSYEQYF
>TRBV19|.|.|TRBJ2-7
TGTGCCAGCAGGCCTACGGGACGCCTCTACGAGCAGTACTTC
CASRPTGRLYEQYF
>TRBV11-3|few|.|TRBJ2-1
TGTGCCAGCAGCTTTTGGAGCGGTTCTGGTTGGAATGAGCAGTTCTTC
CASSFWSGSGWNEQFF
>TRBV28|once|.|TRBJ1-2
TGTGCCAGCAGCCCTGGACAGCGCCTAAACTATGGCTACACCTTC
CASSPGQRLNYGYTF